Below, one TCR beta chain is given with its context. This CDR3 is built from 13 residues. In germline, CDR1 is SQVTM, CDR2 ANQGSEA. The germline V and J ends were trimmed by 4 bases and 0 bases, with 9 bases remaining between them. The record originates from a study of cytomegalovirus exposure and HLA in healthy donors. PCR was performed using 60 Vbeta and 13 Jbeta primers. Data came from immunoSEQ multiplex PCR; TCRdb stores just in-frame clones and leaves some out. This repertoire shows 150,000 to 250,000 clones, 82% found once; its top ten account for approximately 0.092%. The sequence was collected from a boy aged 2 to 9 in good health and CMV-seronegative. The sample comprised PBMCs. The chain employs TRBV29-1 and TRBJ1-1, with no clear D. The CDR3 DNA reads TGCAGCGTTGTCCGAGTTTTGAACACTGAAGCTTTCTTT. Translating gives CSVVRVLNTEAFF.